This TCR beta chain was identified in a study of naive and memory T cell subsets. General observations from the study: Potentially, T cell activation and differentiation skew this RNA-based measurement.

Amplification of ligated cDNA took four PCR rounds with SP2 and nested alpha and beta constant primers. Reverse transcription of blood and skin TCR RNA was primed at alpha and beta constant regions. MiXCR was run by TCRdb on the 5' RACE reads, yielding one entry per CDR3 protein. The sample has about 62,000 distinct CDR3 sequences, 8% seen once. The sample holds many counts of this clonotype. Its antigen remains unknown. There are 13 residues in the CDR3. V was shortened by 2 bases and J by 8 bases, with 12 bases between the two germline ends. An oligonucleotide containing a UMI was ligated to the 3' end of TCR cDNA. Whole blood, 2.5 ml, came from adult healthy volunteers. Reverse transcription used DNase-treated unsorted total RNA, aiming for 1 to 1000 ng.

This sequence was found in a female donor in good health. The chain is built from TRBV12-3 or TRBV12-4 and TRBJ1-2; no clear D gene. This CDR3 reads CASSLILPGGYTF. CDR3 coding DNA: TGTGCCAGCAGTTTAATCCTGCCAGGAGGCTACACCTTC.